These 19 T cell receptor beta chains came from one sample sequenced in a study of blood T cells in healthy people across ages. Combining a sample-barcoded 5' primer with a J-beta primer mix, a second PCR ran for roughly 7 to 11 cycles. TCRdb fed the 5' RACE reads into MiXCR, producing one record per CDR3 protein. The sample includes some 780,000 distinct CDR3 sequences, around 50% of them seen just once. The specimen sequenced was blood. The receptors were gathered from a middle-aged man in good health.

V gene TRBV27 combines with J gene TRBJ2-1, with 7 bases lining up with TRBD2. J gave up 8 bases and V 6 bases, and 10 bases lay outside the gene matches. Germline V gene data show CDR1 as MNHEY and CDR2 as SMNVEV (reference sequence). The CDR3 loop spans 14 amino acids. The CDR3 region is CASRRGGRVHEQFF. CDR3 nucleotides: TGTGCCAGCAGGCGGGGCGGGAGAGTGCATGAGCAGTTCTTC.

V gene TRBV7-9 combines with J gene TRBJ1-1, with TRBD1 matching over 7 bases. V trimming: 2 bases; J trimming: 6 bases; junction bases outside the gene matches: 3. The germline V gene has CDR1 SEHNR and CDR2 FQNEAQ (reference sequence). This CDR3 contains 13 residues. CDR3 sequence reads: CASSLMQGAEAFF. In nucleotides, the CDR3 is TGTGCCAGCAGCTTAATGCAGGGGGCTGAAGCTTTCTTT.

V gene TRBV29-1 combines with J gene TRBJ1-1, with 9 bases identical to TRBD1. Germline V gene sequence: CDR1 SQVTM, CDR2 ANQGSEA. With 5 bases clipped from V and 0 bases from J, the junction kept 7 bases outside the gene matches. The length of the CDR3 is 15 residues. DNA of the CDR3: TGCAGCGTTACCGGGACAGGGTCTTTGAACACTGAAGCTTTCTTT. This sequence encodes CSVTGTGSLNTEAFF.

The chain has TRBV7-2 and TRBJ2-7; maybe TRBD2 (6 bases). The germline V gene encodes CDR1 SGHTA and CDR2 FQGNSA. Deletions cut 2 bases from V and 5 bases from J, with 25 bases between. The CDR3 is 18 amino acids. The DNA for the CDR3 is TGTGCCAGCAGCTTAACTTCGGGGGACGACTATAGCGTCCACGAGCAGTACTTC. It yields the protein CASSLTSGDDYSVHEQYF.

Only a few counts were recorded for this clonotype. This chain links TRBV2 with TRBJ1-5, with TRBD1 matching 8 bases. The junction had 5 bases not matched to a gene; V was cut back by 4 bases and J by 6 bases. CDR1 SNHLY and CDR2 FYNNEI come from the germline V gene. This CDR3 contains 14 residues. DNA for the CDR3: TGTGCCAGCAGTGCCACAGGGGGTCGTCAGCCCCAGCATTTT. It yields the protein CASSATGGRQPQHF.

The V and J genes are TRBV6-2 or TRBV6-3 and TRBJ2-3; the D is unclear. Germline CDR1 MNHEY, CDR2 SVGEGT. V was shortened by 6 bases and J by 4 bases, with 8 bases between the two germline ends. CDR3 length: 12 amino acids. The CDR3 DNA follows: TGTGCCAGCAGAGGGTTTGCAGATACGCAGTATTTT. Translated: CASRGFADTQYF.

This chain connects TRBV6-6 to TRBJ1-2, with TRBD1 matching 10 bases. CDR3 length: 15 amino acids. Germline CDR1 is MNHNY and CDR2 is SVGAGI (reference sequence). The V segment lost 6 bases and the J segment 4 bases; nucleotides outside the gene matches: 8. DNA of the CDR3: TGTGCCAGCAGAAAACCCGACAGGGGGCCCTATGGCTACACCTTC. This codes for CASRKPDRGPYGYTF.

The sample holds a few counts of this clonotype. The chain uses TRBV27 and TRBJ2-7, with D maybe TRBD1 (5 bases). Trimming took off 0 bases at V and 2 bases at J, with 8 bases between the two ends. Germline CDR1 is MNHEY and CDR2 is SMNVEV (reference sequence). The CDR3 sequence is 14 residues long. The CDR3 region is CASSLSDSAYEQYF. The CDR3 coding sequence is TGTGCCAGCAGTTTATCAGACAGTGCCTACGAGCAGTACTTC.

The chain combines TRBV6-5 with TRBJ2-5; D is perhaps TRBD2 (6 bases). The CDR3 covers 15 residues. Trimming took off 5 bases at V and 1 base at J, with 14 bases between the two ends. The germline V gene has CDR1 MNHEY and CDR2 SVGAGI. The CDR3 sequence: CASSAEGLSQETQYF. The CDR3 region has the DNA TGTGCCAGCAGTGCCGAGGGACTGTCCCAAGAGACCCAGTACTTC.

This chain joins TRBV25-1 and TRBJ2-1; 7 bases are a match to TRBD1. The germline CDR1 and CDR2 sequences are MGHDK and SYGVNS. V was clipped by 3 bases and J by 0 bases; unmatched bases: 8. The CDR3 totals 17 residues. The DNA for the CDR3 is TGTGCCAGCAGTGAGTACAACAGGGGTCGCTCCTACAATGAGCAGTTCTTC. It codes for CASSEYNRGRSYNEQFF.

V is TRBV5-1 and J is TRBJ2-4; 13 bases line up with TRBD2. The J call may be mistaken, given a closer DNA end match to TRBJ2-7. The germline CDR1 and CDR2 sequences are SGHRS and YFSETQ. The CDR3 runs 16 residues. This chain's CDR3 is CASSLGLAGGSYEQYF. The CDR3 coding sequence is TGCGCCAGCAGCTTGGGACTAGCGGGAGGCTCTTACGAGCAGTACTTC.

V and J are TRBV5-1 and TRBJ2-6; TRBD1 might be the D (6 bases). Deletions cut 4 bases from V and 4 bases from J, with 12 bases between. CDR1 is SGHRS and CDR2 is YFSETQ in the germline V gene. The CDR3 spans 15 residues. The CDR3 region is CASSPGVLGANVLTF. Written as DNA, the CDR3 is TGCGCCAGCAGCCCAGGGGTCTTGGGGGCCAACGTCCTGACTTTC.

This clonotype has just a few counts. V gene TRBV7-9 combines with J gene TRBJ2-7; TRBD1 agrees at 7 bases. The J call may be mistaken, given a closer DNA end match to TRBJ2-5. The CDR3 spans 13 residues. Germline values: CDR1 SEHNR, CDR2 FQNEAQ (reference sequence). The CDR3 reads CASSGDRAETQYF. For the CDR3, the DNA is TGTGCCAGCAGCGGAGACAGGGCCGAGACCCAGTACTTC.

The chain is built from TRBV11-1 and TRBJ2-2; 8 positions agree with TRBD1. Germline V gives CDR1 SGHAT, CDR2 FQDESV (reference sequence). The junction had 6 bases not matched to a gene; V was cut back by 5 bases and J by 4 bases. The CDR3 has 15 residues. This CDR3 is CASSPGTGPTGELFF. The DNA of the CDR3 is TGTGCCAGCAGCCCCGGGACAGGACCCACCGGGGAGCTGTTTTTT.

This clonotype was observed a handful of times. CDR3 in amino acids: CSVEGRNSGANVLTF. CDR3 DNA sequence: TGCAGCGTTGAAGGCAGGAACTCTGGGGCCAACGTCCTGACTTTC. This chain connects TRBV29-1 to TRBJ2-6; unclear D gene. The germline V and J ends were trimmed by 1 base and 0 bases, with 7 bases remaining between them. The CDR3 has 15 residues. Germline V gene lookup returns CDR1 SQVTM and CDR2 ANQGSEA.

V gene TRBV12-3 or TRBV12-4 combines with J gene TRBJ2-4, with 8 bases identical to TRBD2. The CDR3 loop spans 18 amino acids. The V segment lost 2 bases and the J segment 0 bases; nucleotides outside the gene matches: 9. CDR3 in DNA: TGTGCCAGCAGTTTACTTCGGCGGGAGGATCGAGCCAAAAACATTCAGTACTTC. Encoded protein: CASSLLRREDRAKNIQYF.

The CDR3 sequence: CASSSTRGTSTDTQYF. CDR3 nucleotide sequence: TGCGCCAGCAGCTCCACCAGGGGAACTAGCACAGATACGCAGTATTTT. The rearrangement links TRBV5-1 to TRBJ2-3; D perhaps matches TRBD1 (6 bases). From germline, CDR1 is SGHRS and CDR2 YFSETQ. The CDR3 length is 16 residues. V lost 3 bases and J 0 bases, leaving 14 bases between the germline ends.

The genes are TRBV9 and TRBJ2-5, with D possibly being TRBD1 (5 bases). Germline V gene sequence: CDR1 SGDLS, CDR2 YYNGEE. CDR3 length: 15 residues. V gave up 0 bases and J gave up 4 bases, with 13 bases separating them. Written as DNA, the CDR3 is TGTGCCAGCAGCGTAGAACGGCAGGGTGCAGAGACCCAGTACTTC. Translated: CASSVERQGAETQYF.

This chain uses TRBV5-1 with TRBJ2-5; D gene ambiguous. V lost 0 bases and J lost 1, with 10 bases in between. This CDR3 is 15 amino acids long. The germline V gene has CDR1 SGHRS and CDR2 YFSETQ. This chain's CDR3 is CASSLVVRSQETQYF. DNA for the CDR3: TGCGCCAGCAGCTTGGTTGTGCGGAGCCAAGAGACCCAGTACTTC.